Listed below are T cell receptor beta chains from one sample, sequenced in a study of cytomegalovirus exposure and HLA in healthy donors. This table comes from immunoSEQ multiplex PCR, and its TCRdb copy is limited to in-frame clones, with some not included. The top ten clones hold 3% to 3.5% of a sample with 130,000 or so clones, approximately 78% of them seen once. The sequencing sample was made of PBMCs. Receptors originate from a man aged 18 to 30 in good health and CMV-seropositive. Each CDR3 is given with its conserved first and last residue. D genes are given only for firm matches. Rows may omit the clone size; those that give it use once, few, many or a size class.

CDR3aa: CASSYGELYEQYF
CDR3nt: TGTGCCAGCAGTTACGGGGAGCTTTACGAGCAGTACTTC
abundance: once
d_gene: NA
v_gene: TRBV6-5
j_gene: TRBJ2-7

CDR3aa: CASSVYRVLSSGNTIYF
CDR3nt: TGTGCCAGCAGCGTATACAGGGTTTTGAGCTCTGGAAACACCATATATTTT
abundance: NA
d_gene: NA
v_gene: TRBV21-1
j_gene: TRBJ1-3

CDR3aa: CASGDRDSNSPLHF
CDR3nt: TGCGCCAGCGGGGACCGGGACAGTAATTCACCCCTCCACTTT
abundance: NA
d_gene: TRBD1
v_gene: TRBV5-1
j_gene: TRBJ1-6

CDR3aa: CASSSFDEQFF
CDR3nt: TGTGCCAGCAGCTCTTTCGATGAGCAGTTCTTC
abundance: NA
d_gene: NA
v_gene: TRBV28
j_gene: TRBJ2-1

CDR3aa: CASSLDPGFTGELFF
CDR3nt: TGCGCCAGCAGCTTGGATCCAGGGTTCACCGGGGAGCTGTTTTTT
abundance: NA
d_gene: NA
v_gene: TRBV5-1
j_gene: TRBJ2-2

CDR3aa: CASSGRAGAGTDTQYF
CDR3nt: TGTGCCAGCAGTGGTCGTGCGGGAGCGGGCACAGATACGCAGTATTTT
abundance: NA
d_gene: TRBD2
v_gene: TRBV2
j_gene: TRBJ2-3

CDR3aa: CAWGNSGSRGGNEQFF
CDR3nt: TGTGCCTGGGGGAATTCGGGTTCACGGGGGGGCAATGAGCAGTTCTTC
abundance: NA
d_gene: TRBD2
v_gene: TRBV30
j_gene: TRBJ2-1

CDR3aa: CASSPLAGAMQETQYF
CDR3nt: TGCGCCAGCAGCCCGCTAGCGGGAGCGATGCAAGAGACCCAGTACTTC
abundance: NA
d_gene: TRBD2
v_gene: TRBV5-1
j_gene: TRBJ2-5

CDR3aa: CASSLQNIGQGLEQYF
CDR3nt: TGCGCCAGCAGCTTGCAAAACATCGGACAGGGGCTAGAGCAGTACTTC
abundance: NA
d_gene: TRBD1
v_gene: TRBV5-1
j_gene: TRBJ2-5

CDR3aa: CASSLSAGVSYEQYF
CDR3nt: TGTGCCAGCAGCTTGTCGGCAGGGGTATCCTACGAGCAGTACTTC
abundance: NA
d_gene: NA
v_gene: TRBV7-8
j_gene: TRBJ2-7

CDR3aa: CASRGRGISGNTIYF
CDR3nt: TGTGCCAGCAGGGGCAGGGGAATCTCTGGAAACACCATATATTTT
abundance: NA
d_gene: NA
v_gene: TRBV28
j_gene: TRBJ1-3

CDR3aa: CASSPVGNTIYF
CDR3nt: TGTGCCAGCAGTCCCGTTGGAAACACCATATATTTT
abundance: once
d_gene: NA
v_gene: TRBV27
j_gene: TRBJ1-3

CDR3aa: CASSIAASGRRDEQYF
CDR3nt: TGTGCCAGTAGTATAGCGGCTAGCGGGAGGAGGGACGAGCAGTACTTC
abundance: few
d_gene: TRBD2
v_gene: TRBV19
j_gene: TRBJ2-7

CDR3aa: CASSSTGGTLYEQYF
CDR3nt: TGCGCCAGCAGCTCGACAGGGGGTACGTTATACGAGCAGTACTTC
abundance: NA
d_gene: TRBD1
v_gene: TRBV5-1
j_gene: TRBJ2-7

CDR3aa: CASSLERSGANVLTF
CDR3nt: TGCGCCAGCAGCTTGGAACGGTCTGGGGCCAACGTCCTGACTTTC
abundance: NA
d_gene: NA
v_gene: TRBV5-1
j_gene: TRBJ2-6

CDR3aa: CASSLRGQRTYEQYF
CDR3nt: TGTGCCAGCAGTTTACGCGGGCAACGGACCTACGAGCAGTACTTC
abundance: NA
d_gene: NA
v_gene: TRBV28
j_gene: TRBJ2-7

CDR3aa: CASSVAPSGSLNEQFF
CDR3nt: TGTGCCAGCAGCGTAGCCCCTAGCGGGAGTCTCAATGAGCAGTTCTTC
abundance: once
d_gene: TRBD2
v_gene: TRBV9
j_gene: TRBJ2-1

CDR3aa: CASSLSSPDTQYF
CDR3nt: TGTGCCAGCAGCTTGTCTAGCCCGGATACGCAGTATTTT
abundance: NA
d_gene: NA
v_gene: TRBV5-4
j_gene: TRBJ2-3

CDR3aa: CASSSPGTGSYEQYF
CDR3nt: TGTGCCAGCAGCTCCCCCGGGACAGGGAGCTACGAGCAGTACTTC
abundance: NA
d_gene: TRBD1
v_gene: TRBV7-9
j_gene: TRBJ2-7

CDR3aa: CASSFYGGGAGEQYF
CDR3nt: TGTGCCAGCAGCTTTTATGGGGGAGGGGCGGGGGAGCAGTACTTC
abundance: NA
d_gene: TRBD2
v_gene: TRBV13
j_gene: TRBJ2-7

CDR3aa: CSVLPALGRENTEAFF
CDR3nt: TGCAGCGTTCTTCCAGCGTTAGGCAGAGAGAACACTGAAGCTTTCTTT
abundance: few
d_gene: NA
v_gene: TRBV29-1
j_gene: TRBJ1-1

CDR3aa: CASSLGGTANTEAFF
CDR3nt: TGCGCCAGCAGCTTAGGGGGCACAGCGAACACTGAAGCTTTCTTT
abundance: NA
d_gene: TRBD1
v_gene: TRBV5-1
j_gene: TRBJ1-1

CDR3aa: CASSPPPGHLGDRNEKLFF
CDR3nt: TGTGCCAGCAGCCCCCCCCCAGGGCATTTGGGTGATCGGAATGAAAAACTGTTTTTT
abundance: NA
d_gene: NA
v_gene: TRBV7-3
j_gene: TRBJ1-4